The 8 T cell receptor beta chains below come from one sample, sequenced in a study of T cells after yellow fever vaccination. In TCRdb, the 5' RACE reads were re-called with MiXCR into one record per CDR3 protein. Of some 400,000 distinct CDR3 sequences in the sample, 6.2% are singletons; the top ten hold approximately 15%. Source: PBMCs, taken 5 days after the yellow fever booster vaccination. These receptors were obtained from a man aged 25-40 years who received the YFV17D yellow fever vaccine.

The sample holds many counts of this clonotype. This chain joins TRBV30 and TRBJ1-2; no definite D call. Germline CDR1 and CDR2: GTSNPN and SVGIG (reference sequence). The CDR3 extends over 13 amino acids. Deletions cut 4 bases from V and 1 base from J, with 10 bases between. CDR3 nucleotides: TGTGCCTGGACCATTGCCGATAACTATGGCTACACCTTC. Its translation: CAWTIADNYGYTF.

V usage is TRBV5-6 and J usage is TRBJ1-5, with a tentative D call TRBD1 (6 bases). The CDR3 totals 15 residues. Germline V gives CDR1 SGHDT, CDR2 YYEEEE. Trimming shortened V by 4 bases and J by 5 bases, and 16 bases separated the two germline ends. CDR3 DNA sequence: TGTGCCAGCAGCCGGTCCGGGGGGCGGTATCAGCCCCAGCATTTT. Amino acid sequence: CASSRSGGRYQPQHF.

The table lists this clonotype with a few counts. V gene TRBV6-2 or TRBV6-3 combines with J gene TRBJ2-1, with D maybe TRBD2 (5 bases). There are 17 residues in the CDR3. Germline CDR1 is MNHEY and CDR2 is SVGEGT. V lost 0 bases and J 4 bases, leaving 16 bases between the germline ends. The CDR3, as DNA: TGTGCCAGCAGTTACTCGAATACGGGATATCCTTACAATGAGCAGTTCTTC. This sequence encodes CASSYSNTGYPYNEQFF.

This chain uses TRBV30 with TRBJ1-3, with a possible D match to TRBD1 (5 bases). V was clipped by 3 bases and J by 0 bases, with 18 bases between them. Germline loops: CDR1 GTSNPN, CDR2 SVGIG (reference sequence). The CDR3 runs 17 residues. CDR3 DNA: TGTGCCTGGAGGAGGCGACAGTTCACAAGCTCTGGAAACACCATATATTTT. This encodes CAWRRRQFTSSGNTIYF.

Many counts were recorded for this clonotype. The V and J genes are TRBV5-5 and TRBJ1-1, with D tentatively TRBD1 (5 bases). The length of the CDR3 is 15 residues. The V and J ends lost 0 bases and 6 bases respectively, with 15 bases between them. CDR1 is SGHKS and CDR2 is YYEKEE in the germline V gene (reference sequence). CDR3 sequence: CASSLDVQRGPEAFF. The CDR3 DNA follows: TGTGCCAGCAGCTTGGACGTCCAAAGGGGACCTGAAGCTTTCTTT.

This clonotype was seen at least ten times. V gene TRBV5-1 combines with J gene TRBJ1-1; D is uncertain. CDR3 length equals 16 residues. The V and J ends lost 2 bases and 4 bases respectively, with 18 bases between them. Looked up from germline, CDR1 is SGHRS and CDR2 is YFSETQ. CDR3 amino acids: CASSLAGSGLGTEAFF. In nucleotides, the CDR3 is TGCGCCAGCAGCTTAGCCGGGTCTGGCTTGGGCACTGAAGCTTTCTTT.

At least ten counts were recorded for this clonotype. This chain links TRBV9 with TRBJ2-1, with 7 bases lining up with TRBD2. Unmatched junction bases numbered 6, after V lost 0 bases and J lost 0 bases. The CDR3 loop spans 17 amino acids. Looked up from germline, CDR1 is SGDLS and CDR2 is YYNGEE. This CDR3 is CASSVATGGSSYNEQFF. The CDR3, as DNA: TGTGCCAGCAGCGTAGCTACCGGCGGGAGCTCCTACAATGAGCAGTTCTTC.

The J gene is TRBJ2-3, the V gene TRBV4-2; 10 positions match TRBD1. The CDR3 has 14 amino acids. Germline V gives CDR1 LGHNA, CDR2 YNFKEQ. V shed 3 bases and J 4 bases; nucleotides not matched to a gene: 1. The CDR3 DNA is TGTGCCAGCAGCCAGGGACAGGGGCCAGATACGCAGTATTTT. It specifies CASSQGQGPDTQYF.